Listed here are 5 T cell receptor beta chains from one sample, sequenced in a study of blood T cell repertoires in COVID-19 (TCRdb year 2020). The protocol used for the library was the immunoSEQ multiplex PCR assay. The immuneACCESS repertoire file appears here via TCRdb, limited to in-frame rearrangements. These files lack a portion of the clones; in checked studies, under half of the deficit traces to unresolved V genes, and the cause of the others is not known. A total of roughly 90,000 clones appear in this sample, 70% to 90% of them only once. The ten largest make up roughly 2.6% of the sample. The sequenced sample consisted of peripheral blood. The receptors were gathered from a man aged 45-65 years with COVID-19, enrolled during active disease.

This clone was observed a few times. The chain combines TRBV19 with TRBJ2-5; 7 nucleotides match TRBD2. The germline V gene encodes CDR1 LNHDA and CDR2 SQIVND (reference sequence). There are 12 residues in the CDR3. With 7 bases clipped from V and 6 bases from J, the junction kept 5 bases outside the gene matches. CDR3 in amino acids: CASNSGGKTQYF. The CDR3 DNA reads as TGTGCCAGTAATTCGGGGGGAAAGACCCAGTACTTC.

Here the CDR3 DNA reads TGCGCCAGCAGCCCGGACAGGGGGGCCACCGGGGAGCTGTTTTTT. This translates into CASSPDRGATGELFF. V is TRBV5-1 and J is TRBJ2-2, with 10 bases fitting TRBD1. The CDR3 consists of 15 residues. CDR1 SGHRS and CDR2 YFSETQ come from the germline V gene. Germline trimming cut 4 bases from V and 4 bases from J; bases unmatched to any gene: 4.

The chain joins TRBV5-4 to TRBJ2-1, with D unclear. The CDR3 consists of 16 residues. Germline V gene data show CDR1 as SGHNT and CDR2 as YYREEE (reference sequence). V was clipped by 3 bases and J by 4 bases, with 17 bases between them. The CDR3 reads CASSSKSAGTYNEQFF. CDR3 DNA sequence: TGTGCCAGCAGCTCGAAGTCGGCAGGCACTTACAATGAGCAGTTCTTC.

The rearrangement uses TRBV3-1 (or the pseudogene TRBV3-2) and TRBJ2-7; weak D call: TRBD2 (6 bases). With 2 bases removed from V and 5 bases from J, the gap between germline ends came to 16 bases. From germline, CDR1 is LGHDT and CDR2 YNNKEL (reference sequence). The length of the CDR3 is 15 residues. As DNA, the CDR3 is TGTGCCAGCAGCCAACTGGGACTTCCAGGCGACGAGCAGTACTTC. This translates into CASSQLGLPGDEQYF.

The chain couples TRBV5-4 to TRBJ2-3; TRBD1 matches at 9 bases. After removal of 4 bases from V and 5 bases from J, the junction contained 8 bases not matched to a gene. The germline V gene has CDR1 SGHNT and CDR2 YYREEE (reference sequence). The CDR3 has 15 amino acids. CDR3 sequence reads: CASSQGTGQRDTQYF. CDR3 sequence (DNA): TGTGCCAGCAGCCAAGGGACAGGGCAAAGAGATACGCAGTATTTT.